Sequencing of this T cell receptor (beta chain) was carried out in a study of shared clonotypes between healthy human individuals. Overall study context: Plates per donor: three CD4 naive, three CD4 memory, two CD8 naive, one CD8 memory. Findings of the study overall: Only blood was sampled; tissue repertoires likely differ. Naive CD4 clonotypes were shared across a handful of donors at 4% to 5%.

CDR3 length: 11 amino acids. The V gene's germline CDR1 is SNHLY and CDR2 FYNNEI. The V end lost 8 bases, the J end lost 8 bases, and 11 bases lay between the germline ends. Template for every sorted-subset replicate PCR totaled about 0.2 ug DNA, 30,000 to 35,000 T cell genomes. The data were produced by immunoSEQ multiplex PCR, yet TCRdb's version contains in-frame clones alone and is incomplete. The data contain about 2.4 million clones, approximately 94% of them singletons. Regarding this clone: The antigen remains undetermined.

This chain connects TRBV2 to TRBJ2-3, with D possibly being TRBD2 (5 bases). The sequence was obtained from a young man in good health. Some clones in this sample may be carry-over from other donors' samples. The sample taken for sequencing was naive CD4+ T cells from PBMCs. The subset: CD45RA+ positively selected. CDR3 coding DNA: TGTGCCAGCGGGCTAGCTGGTACGCAGTATTTT. Amino acid sequence: CASGLAGTQYF.